The sequence of this T cell receptor (beta chain) was determined in a study of T cell repertoires in cytomegalovirus infection. Study details: It was the public TCR beta signatures that indicated both CMV infection and matching HLA type.

This clonotype was counted between two and nine times. Antigen unknown. Trimming at V came to 2 bases and at J to 3 bases, leaving 10 bases not matched to a gene. Germline CDR1 DFQATT, CDR2 SNEGSKA (reference sequence). This CDR3 contains 16 residues. TCRdb called the reads again in MiXCR, with one record for every CDR3 protein. This sample has 450,000 to 650,000 distinct CDR3 sequences, with approximately 26% found just once. Whole-study results and caveats: Identification of carriers of CMV plus the relevant HLA was performed using cumulative public TCR beta family frequency. HLA-C-restricted CMV-specific TCR beta clonotypes were dominant in the ex vivo response.

The origin of this receptor is a human donor in good health (CMV status not recorded). Some clones in this sample may be carry-over from other donors' samples. The chain is built from TRBV20-1 and TRBJ2-5; 9 bases match TRBD1. The specimen sequenced was PBMCs. The CDR3 DNA reads TGCAGTGCTAGATCCCACTCGGACAGGGGCGAAGAGACCCAGTACTTC. Encoded protein: CSARSHSDRGEETQYF.